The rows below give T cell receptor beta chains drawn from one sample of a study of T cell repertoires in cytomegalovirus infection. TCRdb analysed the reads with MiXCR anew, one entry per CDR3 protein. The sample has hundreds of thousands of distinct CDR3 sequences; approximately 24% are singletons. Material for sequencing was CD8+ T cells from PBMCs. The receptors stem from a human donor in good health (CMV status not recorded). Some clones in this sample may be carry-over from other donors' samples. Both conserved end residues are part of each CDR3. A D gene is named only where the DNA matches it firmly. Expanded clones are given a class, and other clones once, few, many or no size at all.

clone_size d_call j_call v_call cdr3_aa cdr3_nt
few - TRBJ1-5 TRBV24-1 CATSEATDSNQPQHF TGTGCCACCAGTGAGGCGACGGATAGCAATCAGCCCCAGCATTTT
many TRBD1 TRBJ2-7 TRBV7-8 CASQLIAGGRTYEQYF TGTGCCAGCCAGCTTATAGCAGGGGGAAGGACCTACGAGCAGTACTTC
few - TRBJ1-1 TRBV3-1 CASSHSGQVYTEAFF TGTGCCAGCAGCCACAGTGGGCAGGTTTACACTGAAGCTTTCTTT
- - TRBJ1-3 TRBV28 CASSLPNNPRTIYF TGTGCCAGCAGTTTACCGAATAACCCTCGCACCATATATTTT
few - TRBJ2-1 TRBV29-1 CSALDLWNGNEQFF TGCAGCGCCCTTGACCTTTGGAACGGCAATGAGCAGTTCTTC
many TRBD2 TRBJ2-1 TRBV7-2 CASSLGGRGGAFNEQFF TGTGCCAGCAGCTTAGGCGGGCGCGGGGGGGCGTTCAATGAGCAGTTCTTC
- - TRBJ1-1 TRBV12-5 CASGLRGTEAFF TGTGCTAGTGGTTTGCGAGGCACTGAAGCTTTCTTT
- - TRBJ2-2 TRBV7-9 CASSLDTGRNTGELFF TGTGCCAGCAGCTTAGATACAGGGAGGAACACCGGGGAGCTGTTTTTT
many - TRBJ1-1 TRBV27 CASSFGQRTEAFF TGTGCCAGCAGTTTTGGCCAACGGACTGAAGCTTTCTTT
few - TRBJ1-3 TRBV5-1 CASSPGDSGNTIYF TGCGCCAGCAGCCCAGGGGACTCTGGAAACACCATATATTTT
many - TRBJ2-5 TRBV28 CASSPTGRQIQETQYF TGTGCCAGCAGCCCTACAGGTCGGCAAATCCAAGAGACCCAGTACTTC
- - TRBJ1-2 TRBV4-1 CASSQGGFAYGYTF TGCGCCAGCAGCCAAGGAGGCTTCGCCTATGGCTACACCTTC
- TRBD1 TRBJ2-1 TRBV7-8 CASRLTRTGEVVDEQFF TGTGCCAGCAGATTAACCCGGACAGGGGAAGTTGTCGATGAGCAGTTCTTC
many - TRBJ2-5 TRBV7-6 CASSLAGRGRMETQYF TGTGCCAGCAGCTTAGCGGGGCGGGGCCGGATGGAGACCCAGTACTTC
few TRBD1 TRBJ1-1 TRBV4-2 CASSQDPAGQGMNTEAFF TGTGCCAGCAGCCAAGATCCAGCGGGACAGGGTATGAACACTGAAGCTTTCTTT
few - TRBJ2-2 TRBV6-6 CASLGEFANTGELFF TGTGCCAGCCTAGGAGAGTTCGCGAACACCGGGGAGCTGTTTTTT
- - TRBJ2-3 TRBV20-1 CSARDIGTQYF TGCAGTGCTAGAGATATCGGGACGCAGTATTTT
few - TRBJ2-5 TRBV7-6 CASSSIPRGVQETQYF TGTGCCAGCAGCTCCATCCCTAGGGGGGTGCAAGAGACCCAGTACTTC
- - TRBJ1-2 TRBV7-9 CASSFQGTPNYGYTF TGTGCCAGCAGCTTCCAAGGGACGCCTAACTATGGCTACACCTTC
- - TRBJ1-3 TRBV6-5 CASSYSIGNTIYF TGTGCCAGCAGTTACTCGATAGGAAACACCATATATTTT
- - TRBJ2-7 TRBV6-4 CASSDSSRYEQYF TGTGCCAGCAGTGACTCGTCTAGGTACGAGCAGTACTTC
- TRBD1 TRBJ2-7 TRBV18 CASSNFHRGPLTTNSYEQYF TGTGCCAGCTCAAATTTCCACAGGGGCCCTCTCACAACGAACTCCTACGAGCAGTACTTC
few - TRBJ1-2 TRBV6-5 CASSYGREVGYTF TGTGCCAGCAGTTACGGCCGGGAGGTTGGCTACACCTTC
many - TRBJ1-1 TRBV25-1 CASSELRGNTEAFF TGTGCCAGCAGTGAATTAAGGGGAAACACTGAAGCTTTCTTT
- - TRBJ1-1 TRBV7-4 CASSLAGPVAKTEAFF TGTGCCAGCAGCTTAGCAGGGCCGGTCGCTAAAACTGAAGCTTTCTTT
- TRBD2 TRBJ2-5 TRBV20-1 CSASGGIQETQYF TGCAGTGCTAGCGGGGGGATTCAAGAGACCCAGTACTTC
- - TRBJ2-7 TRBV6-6 CASGESDEQYF TGTGCCAGCGGGGAAAGCGACGAGCAGTACTTC
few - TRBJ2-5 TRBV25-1 CASSEWYQGHETQYF TGTGCCAGCAGTGAATGGTACCAGGGACACGAGACCCAGTACTTC
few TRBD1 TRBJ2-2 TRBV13 CASSLGRYRGRHTGELFF TGTGCCAGCAGCTTAGGCCGGTACAGGGGGCGCCACACCGGGGAGCTGTTTTTT
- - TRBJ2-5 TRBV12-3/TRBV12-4 CASGARVQETQYF TGTGCCAGCGGGGCCCGGGTTCAAGAGACCCAGTACTTC
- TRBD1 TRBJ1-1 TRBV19 CASSVSNLRGRDTEAFF TGTGCCAGTAGTGTTTCAAACCTCAGGGGGCGCGACACTGAAGCTTTCTTT
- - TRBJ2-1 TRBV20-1 CSARVVSGEQFF TGCAGTGCTAGAGTAGTATCCGGGGAGCAGTTCTTC
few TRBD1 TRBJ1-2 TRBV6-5 CASSYRDRPNYGYTF TGTGCCAGCAGTTACAGGGACAGACCTAACTATGGCTACACCTTC
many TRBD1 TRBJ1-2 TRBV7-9 CASSLLDRGIVGYTF TGTGCCAGCAGCTTATTGGACAGGGGGATAGTTGGCTACACCTTC
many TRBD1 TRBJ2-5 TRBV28 CASSFRQGGETQYF TGTGCCAGCAGTTTCAGACAGGGTGGGGAGACCCAGTACTTC
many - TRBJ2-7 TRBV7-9 CASSPPFSSYEQYF TGTGCCAGCAGCCCCCCGTTTAGCTCCTACGAGCAGTACTTC
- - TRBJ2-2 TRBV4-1 CASSQSFGGELFF TGCGCCAGCAGCCAAAGTTTTGGCGGGGAGCTGTTTTTT
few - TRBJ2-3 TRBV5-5 CASSLWRTTDTQYF TGTGCCAGCAGCTTGTGGCGGACCACAGATACGCAGTATTTT
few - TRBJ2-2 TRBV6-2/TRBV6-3 CASLAEAGQGTGELFF TGTGCCAGCCTTGCGGAGGCGGGCCAAGGCACCGGGGAGCTGTTTTTT
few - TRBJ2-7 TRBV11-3 CASSFGPTYEQYF TGTGCCAGCAGCTTTGGGCCGACCTACGAGCAGTACTTC
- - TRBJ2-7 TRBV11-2 CASSLWERTATYEQYF TGTGCCAGCAGCTTATGGGAGCGGACAGCCACCTACGAGCAGTACTTC
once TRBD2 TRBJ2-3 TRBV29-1 CSATAGGGDTQYF TGCAGCGCAACAGCGGGGGGCGGGGATACGCAGTATTTT
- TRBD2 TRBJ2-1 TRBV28 CASRLTSGGYNEQFF TGTGCCAGCAGGCTTACTAGCGGGGGATACAATGAGCAGTTCTTC
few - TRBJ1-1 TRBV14 CASSQKFWGNTEAFF TGTGCCAGCAGCCAGAAGTTTTGGGGGAACACTGAAGCTTTCTTT
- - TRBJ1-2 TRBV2 CASSEGGASLYGYTF TGTGCCAGCAGTGAGGGGGGGGCTAGCCTTTATGGCTACACCTTC
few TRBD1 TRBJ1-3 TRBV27 CASERDRRSPFSGNTIYF TGTGCCAGCGAGCGGGACAGGCGTTCCCCCTTCTCTGGAAACACCATATATTTT
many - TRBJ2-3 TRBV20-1 CSAKDGIAIGTQYF TGCAGTGCTAAAGATGGGATTGCTATTGGTACGCAGTATTTT
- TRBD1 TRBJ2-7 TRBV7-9 CATGGRATYEQYF TGTGCCACAGGGGGCAGGGCCACCTACGAGCAGTACTTC